The T cell receptor (beta chain) under discussion was sequenced for a study of identical twins. Study-level points and caveats: Fewer insertions marked abundant cord blood beta clonotypes; young adult naive trended weakly, memory not at all. The study based its conclusions on cross-sectional statistical analysis and did not follow the same donors.

The table lists this clonotype with many counts. The antigen remains undetermined. Addition of a universal primer site occurred through template switching, and cDNA carried unique molecular identifiers. One entry per CDR3 protein results from TCRdb running MiXCR on the 5' RACE reads. The profile shows 690,000 or so distinct CDR3 sequences, 8.6% of them singletons. Germline V gene data show CDR1 as SNHLY and CDR2 as FYNNEI. The CDR3 loop spans 16 amino acids. V lost 5 bases and J lost 4; bases outside the gene matches: 5. Separately, the same data were catalogued under a study of yellow fever vaccine responses in identical twins.

This TCR was recovered from a woman between 18 and 29 years old in good health. Sequencing was performed on PBMCs. The chain couples TRBV2 to TRBJ2-2, with 12 bases fitting TRBD2. The CDR3 bases are TGTGCCAGCAGTCTGACTAGCGGGAGTTTCACCGGGGAGCTGTTTTTT. Its translation is CASSLTSGSFTGELFF.